These 18 T cell receptor beta chains came from one sample sequenced in a study of human T cells and chemical hapten exposure. TCRdb reprocessed the RACE reads via MiXCR and lists one record per CDR3 protein. The sample consists of about 49,000 distinct CDR3 sequences, 8% to 9.5% of them appearing once. Indicated time point: patch test 1, 2 weeks after DPC sensitization. The treatment: therapeutic diphenylcyclopropenone sensitization with weekly scalp DPC. Sequenced material: whole blood, taken in connection with sensitization to the hapten diphenylcyclopropenone (DPC). The source of these receptors is a woman in her fifties or sixties with alopecia areata. Some clones in this sample may be carry-over from other donors' samples.

This clonotype was detected a few times. The rearrangement joins TRBV20-1 to TRBJ2-2; D is uncertain. Germline V lookup: CDR1 DFQATT, CDR2 SNEGSKA (reference sequence). The ends were cut back, 0 bases at V and 1 base at J, with 3 bases in the middle. The CDR3 is 13 amino acids. CDR3 bases: TGCAGTGCTAGAGAGCAGAACACCGGGGAGCTGTTTTTT. Amino acids: CSAREQNTGELFF.

This clonotype was counted ten times or more. The chain carries TRBV28 and TRBJ1-2; 7 bases match TRBD1. The CDR3 totals 14 residues. With V trimmed by 3 bases and J by 4 bases, 5 bases remained unmatched. CDR1 and CDR2 (germline): MDHEN, SYDVKM. The CDR3 here is CASSLVRDSYGYTF. In DNA, the CDR3 is TGTGCCAGCAGTTTGGTCAGGGACAGCTATGGCTACACCTTC.

V is TRBV28 and J is TRBJ2-3; TRBD2 agrees at 16 bases. There are 15 residues in the CDR3. Germline V lookup: CDR1 MDHEN, CDR2 SYDVKM. V was clipped by 2 bases and J by 8 bases; unmatched bases: 1. The DNA for the CDR3 is TGTGCCAGCAGTTTAGGGACTAGCGGGAGGGGTACGCAGTATTTT. It specifies CASSLGTSGRGTQYF.

This clonotype showed up just a few times. The chain has TRBV24-1 and TRBJ2-1; 12 nucleotides line up with TRBD1. Trimming at V came to 4 bases and at J to 9 bases, leaving 9 bases not matched to a gene. CDR3 length equals 16 residues. The germline V gene has CDR1 KGHDR and CDR2 SFDVKD. In DNA form, the CDR3 reads TGTGCCACCAGTGACCCCGGGACAGGGGGCTCGAGTGAGCAGTTCTTC. Translated: CATSDPGTGGSSEQFF.

This clonotype came up a few times. CDR3 residues: CASSVQGRNNQETQYF. The CDR3 DNA reads TGTGCCAGCAGCGTCCAGGGCCGAAACAACCAAGAGACCCAGTACTTC. This chain uses TRBV9 with TRBJ2-5, with D possibly TRBD1 on 5 matching bases. CDR3 length equals 16 residues. Germline V gives CDR1 SGDLS, CDR2 YYNGEE. Trimming took 2 bases from V and 0 from J, leaving 14 bases between them.

This clonotype has ten or more counts. This chain joins TRBV29-1 and TRBJ1-1; D call uncertain. V dropped 5 bases and J dropped 0 bases, with 7 bases sitting between them. The CDR3 extends over 12 amino acids. The V gene's germline CDR1 is SQVTM and CDR2 ANQGSEA. The CDR3 nucleotides are TGCAGCGTTTCAGAATTGAACACTGAAGCTTTCTTT. Translating gives CSVSELNTEAFF. Full variable domain (remainder filled in from reference TRBV29-1 and TRBJ1-1): SAVISQKPSRDICQRGTSLTIQCQVDSQVTMMFWYRQQPGQSLTLIATANQGSEATYESGFVIDKFPISRPNLTFSTLTVSNMSPEDSSIYLCSVSELNTEAFFGQGTRLTVV.

This clonotype was counted ten times or more. The chain combines TRBV18 with TRBJ2-5, with D unresolved. Germline V lookup: CDR1 KGHSH, CDR2 LQKENI. The CDR3 is made up of 14 amino acids. Trimming shortened V by 4 bases and J by 1 base, and 10 bases separated the two germline ends. The chain's CDR3 is CASSHERLQETQYF. In DNA form, the CDR3 reads TGTGCCAGCTCACACGAACGGCTCCAAGAGACCCAGTACTTC.

The V gene is TRBV11-2, the J gene TRBJ1-5, with D possibly being TRBD1 (6 bases). CDR1 is SGHAT and CDR2 is FQNNGV in the germline V gene. The CDR3 sequence is 13 residues long. The ends were cut back, 6 bases at V and 5 bases at J, with 11 bases in the middle. The CDR3 region is CASSRGAYQPQHF. As DNA, the CDR3 is TGTGCCAGCAGTCGGGGGGCCTATCAGCCCCAGCATTTT.

This clonotype has a count of ten or more. The rearrangement joins TRBV20-1 to TRBJ1-6, with D maybe TRBD1 (5 bases). V dropped 4 bases and J dropped 10 bases, with 14 bases sitting between them. CDR1 DFQATT and CDR2 SNEGSKA come from the germline V gene (reference sequence). The CDR3 is made up of 13 amino acids. For the CDR3, the DNA is TGCAGTGCTATAGACAGCGGGGGGTCACCCCTCCACTTT. Translated, it gives CSAIDSGGSPLHF.

At least ten counts were recorded for this clonotype. V gene TRBV7-9 combines with J gene TRBJ1-5; D gene ambiguous. Germline V CDR1 and CDR2: SEHNR, FQNEAQ (reference sequence). The CDR3 runs 14 residues. The ends were cut back, 1 base at V and 3 bases at J, with 7 bases in the middle. The CDR3 loop is CASSLDGFNQPQHF. In nucleotides, the CDR3 is TGTGCCAGCAGCTTAGATGGGTTCAATCAGCCCCAGCATTTT.

This clonotype was picked up many times. The chain has TRBV7-9 and TRBJ1-6; TRBD1 is a possible D gene (5 bases). Germline-derived CDR1 and CDR2 are SEHNR and FQNEAQ (reference sequence). With 3 bases removed from V and 3 bases from J, the gap between germline ends came to 12 bases. The CDR3 runs to 16 residues. Written as DNA, the CDR3 is TGTGCCAGCAGCTTGGGGCAAGGGTTCTATAATTCACCCCTCCACTTT. Translation: CASSLGQGFYNSPLHF.

This clonotype was recorded many times. This chain joins TRBV29-1 and TRBJ2-7, with 10 positions matching TRBD1. The CDR3 is made up of 13 amino acids. V lost 3 bases to trimming and J lost 4 bases; unmatched junction nucleotides: 3. The germline gives CDR1 SQVTM, CDR2 ANQGSEA. Here the CDR3 reads CSVETGGLYEQYF. CDR3 bases: TGCAGCGTTGAGACAGGGGGCTTGTACGAGCAGTACTTC.

This clonotype has at least ten counts. This chain uses TRBV11-2 with TRBJ2-3; TRBD2 is a possible D gene (5 bases). The CDR3 totals 15 residues. V lost 4 bases and J lost 2, with 13 bases in between. Germline V CDR1 and CDR2: SGHAT, FQNNGV. CDR3 nucleotides: TGTGCCAGCAGCTCAAGCGGCGGAAACACAGATACGCAGTATTTT. Translating gives CASSSSGGNTDTQYF.

The chain recombines TRBV20-1 with TRBJ2-6, with D tentatively TRBD1 or TRBD2 (6 bases each). The length of the CDR3 is 17 residues. Germline V lookup: CDR1 DFQATT, CDR2 SNEGSKA (reference sequence). Trimming shortened V by 2 bases and J by 3 bases, and 17 bases separated the two germline ends. CDR3 loop: CSARPLQRGRGANVLTF. For the CDR3, the DNA is TGCAGTGCTAGACCTCTTCAACGGGGGCGTGGGGCCAACGTCCTGACTTTC.

This clonotype was found many times. The V gene is TRBV6-5, the J gene TRBJ1-2; 9 bases match TRBD1. J gave up 4 bases and V 4 bases, and 10 bases lay outside the gene matches. Germline lookup yields CDR1 MNHEY and CDR2 SVGAGI. The CDR3 spans 16 residues. In nucleotides, the CDR3 is TGTGCCAGCAGTTCCCCACAGGGGGCGGTTGGCTATGGCTACACCTTC. Amino acid sequence: CASSSPQGAVGYGYTF.

There are many counts of this clonotype. The chain carries TRBV29-1 and TRBJ2-4, with a tentative D call TRBD2 (6 bases). This CDR3 region has 13 residues. V was cut by 3 bases and J by 1 base, with 7 bases left in between. Germline V gene lookup returns CDR1 SQVTM and CDR2 ANQGSEA. The CDR3: CSVEEGAKNIQYF. Written as DNA, the CDR3 is TGCAGCGTTGAGGAGGGGGCCAAAAACATTCAGTACTTC.

V is TRBV2 and J is TRBJ2-7; tentative D call: TRBD1 (5 bases). The germline CDR1 and CDR2 sequences are SNHLY and FYNNEI. Trimming shortened V by 5 bases and J by 4 bases, and 6 bases separated the two germline ends. This CDR3 region has 11 residues. The CDR3 here is CASSTGYEQYF. In DNA form, the CDR3 reads TGTGCCAGCAGTACAGGATACGAGCAGTACTTC.

The V and J genes are TRBV29-1 and TRBJ2-7; 7 bases fit TRBD1. CDR3 length: 12 residues. The V and J ends lost 7 bases and 4 bases, in that order; junction bases with no gene match: 7. Germline V lookup: CDR1 SQVTM, CDR2 ANQGSEA. The CDR3 DNA sequence: TGCAGCGCTAACAACAGGGGATACGAGCAGTACTTC. The encoded protein is CSANNRGYEQYF.